These 3 T cell receptor beta chains originate from one sample sequenced in a study of cytomegalovirus exposure and HLA in healthy donors. Use of 60 Vbeta and 13 Jbeta primers characterized the PCR. The method was immunoSEQ multiplex PCR; TCRdb's version includes in-frame clones alone and lacks a portion of them. The sample records about 120,000 clones, about three quarters being singletons. What was sequenced was PBMCs. These receptors were collected from a female donor in good health and CMV-seronegative.

The chain uses TRBV6-1 and TRBJ2-1; 9 nucleotides match TRBD2. Germline CDR1 reads MNHNS; CDR2 reads SASEGT. This CDR3 contains 14 residues. Trimming removed 4 bases from V and 8 bases from J; junction bases left unmatched: 6. The CDR3 bases are TGTGCCAGCAGTGGACTAGCGGCCCATCATGAGCAGTTCTTC. Translated, it gives CASSGLAAHHEQFF.

The chain recombines TRBV6-1 with TRBJ2-1, with unresolved D. Trimming cost V 6 bases and J 5 bases, with 11 bases left between them. Germline CDR1 is MNHNS and CDR2 is SASEGT. This CDR3 has 13 residues. The CDR3 coding sequence is TGTGCCAGCAGGGTAGAAGTTCACAATGAGCAGTTCTTC. It specifies CASRVEVHNEQFF.

This clone was detected only once. DNA of the CDR3: TGTGCCTGGAGCGGAGACGCAACTAATGAAAAACTGTTTTTT. As protein: CAWSGDATNEKLFF. V usage is TRBV30 and J usage is TRBJ1-4; D not certain. The germline V gene encodes CDR1 GTSNPN and CDR2 SVGIG (reference sequence). The length of the CDR3 is 14 residues. The ends were cut back, 3 bases at V and 0 bases at J, with 8 bases in the middle.